The next 22 T cell receptor beta chains were all read from a single sample in a study of regulatory T cells in long-lasting Graves disease. Both iRepertoire HTBI primers and Arm-PCR of CDR3 regions were used to build the TCR beta libraries. TCRdb ran MiXCR on the multiplex PCR reads and lists one entry per CDR3 protein. The sample holds approximately 540,000 distinct CDR3 sequences, 12% seen once. The time point is: newly diagnosed GD, antithyroid drugs for less than 3 months. Preparation of the TCR library used RNA extracted from PBMCs. These records were also assigned to another study, of T cells in Graves' hyperthyroidism and ophthalmopathy.

The sample was peripheral blood mononuclear cells (PBMCs), taken at new diagnosis, from a patient treated with antithyroid drugs. The receptor source for this set is a woman aged 25 to 39 with Graves disease.

This clonotype was recorded at least ten times. The chain couples TRBV28 to TRBJ1-1; maybe TRBD1 (5 bases). The CDR3 extends over 16 amino acids. In germline, CDR1 is MDHEN, CDR2 SYDVKM. Trimming removed 6 bases from V and 1 base from J, with 18 bases in between. The CDR3 spells CASRVAVGGGNTEAFF. In nucleotides, the CDR3 is TGTGCCAGCAGGGTGGCGGTTGGCGGGGGGAACACTGAAGCTTTCTTT.

The table lists this clonotype with many counts. The chain joins TRBV2 to TRBJ1-4, with D possibly TRBD1 on 5 matching bases. Germline V gene lookup returns CDR1 SNHLY and CDR2 FYNNEI. V was trimmed by 8 bases and J by 7 bases, leaving 14 bases between them. The CDR3 length is 13 residues. The CDR3 is CASPDGTGEKLFF. DNA for the CDR3: TGTGCCAGCCCGGACGGGACGGGTGAAAAACTGTTTTTT.

This clonotype is a singleton in its sample. V is TRBV20-1 and J is TRBJ1-6; D not resolved. This CDR3 region has 14 residues. V was pared by 1 base and J by 9 bases, with 13 bases between. CDR1 DFQATT and CDR2 SNEGSKA come from the germline V gene (reference sequence). Written as DNA, the CDR3 is TGCAGTGCTAGAGGTTACAGTCTCGGTTCACCCCTCCACTTT. Its translation is CSARGYSLGSPLHF.

The V call is TRBV11-2, the J call TRBJ2-2, with a tentative D call TRBD2 (5 bases). Germline assignment: CDR1 SGHAT and CDR2 FQNNGV. Trimming shortened V by 5 bases and J by 4 bases, and 8 bases separated the two germline ends. The CDR3 runs 13 residues. CDR3 sequence reads: CASSGSGTGELFF. CDR3 sequence (DNA): TGTGCCAGCAGCGGGAGTGGCACCGGGGAGCTGTTTTTT.

This clonotype was seen many times. The chain joins TRBV2 to TRBJ1-1; D is unresolved. Germline assignment: CDR1 SNHLY and CDR2 FYNNEI. V was shortened by 7 bases and J by 2 bases, with 17 bases between the two germline ends. There are 15 residues in the CDR3. The CDR3 spells CASTSAPWGNTEAFF. The CDR3 DNA follows: TGTGCCAGCACCTCTGCCCCGTGGGGTAACACTGAAGCTTTCTTT.

This clonotype has ten or more counts. The V and J genes are TRBV20-1 and TRBJ2-3, with 7 bases aligning to TRBD1. V lost 5 bases and J lost 0; bases outside the gene matches: 5. Germline V gene sequence: CDR1 DFQATT, CDR2 SNEGSKA (reference sequence). The CDR3 runs 14 residues. The CDR3 here is CSAEDRTSTDTQYF. CDR3 bases: TGCAGTGCTGAGGACAGGACTAGCACAGATACGCAGTATTTT.

Many counts were recorded for this clonotype. This chain links TRBV9 with TRBJ1-1; D is possibly TRBD1 (6 bases). V lost 3 bases, J lost 1 base, and 13 bases lay in between. The CDR3 has 15 residues. The germline CDR1 and CDR2 sequences are SGDLS and YYNGEE. The DNA for the CDR3 is TGTGCCAGCAGCGCACCCGGGGGACAGAACACTGAAGCTTTCTTT. It codes for CASSAPGGQNTEAFF.

This clonotype was recorded at least ten times. This chain uses TRBV2 with TRBJ1-2; TRBD1 might be the D (6 bases). Germline V gene sequence: CDR1 SNHLY, CDR2 FYNNEI. The V and J ends lost 8 bases and 2 bases respectively, with 15 bases between them. This CDR3 has 14 amino acids. The CDR3 reads CASVRGTGNYGYTF. The CDR3 DNA is TGTGCCAGCGTCCGGGGCACAGGGAACTATGGCTACACCTTC.

There are a few counts of this clonotype. V gene TRBV5-1 combines with J gene TRBJ1-1; 9 bases map to TRBD1. The V gene end was trimmed by 3 bases and the J gene end by 10 bases; junction bases not matched to a gene: 7. Per the germline V gene, CDR1 is SGHRS and CDR2 is YFSETQ. This CDR3 is 13 amino acids long. The CDR3 DNA sequence: TGCGCCAGCAGCTCCGGACAGGGGTGGGGAGCTTTCTTT. This codes for CASSSGQGWGAFF.

This clonotype was recorded many times. The chain uses TRBV6-5 and TRBJ1-6, with unresolved D. Germline lookup yields CDR1 MNHEY and CDR2 SVGAGI. This CDR3 spans 14 amino acids. Trimming took 2 bases from V and 2 from J, leaving 4 bases between them. This CDR3 reads CASSYLTYNSPLHF. CDR3 nucleotide sequence: TGTGCCAGCAGTTACCTCACCTATAATTCACCCCTCCACTTT.

This clonotype showed up many times. The chain uses TRBV6-2 or TRBV6-3 and TRBJ1-4; D gene uncertain. Trimming took 2 bases from V and 6 from J, leaving 7 bases between them. Germline-derived CDR1 and CDR2 are MNHEY and SVGEGT. The CDR3 is made up of 13 amino acids. CDR3 nucleotides: TGTGCCAGCAGTTACGCCCCTGATGAAAAACTGTTTTTT. This gives the protein CASSYAPDEKLFF.

This clonotype came up a few times. The chain has TRBV9 and TRBJ2-3; 9 bases match TRBD2. The CDR3 is 16 residues long. With 3 bases clipped from V and 2 bases from J, the junction kept 7 bases outside the gene matches. Germline values: CDR1 SGDLS, CDR2 YYNGEE. The CDR3 nucleotides read TGTGCCAGCAGCGACGGACTAGCGCCGTACACAGATACGCAGTATTTT. It yields the protein CASSDGLAPYTDTQYF. The variable domain in full, with the rest retrieved from reference TRBV9 and TRBJ2-3, is DSGVTQTPKHLITATGQRVTLRCSPRSGDLSVYWYQQSLDQGLQFLIQYYNGEERAKGNILERFSAQQFPDLHSELNLSSLELGDSALYFCASSDGLAPYTDTQYFGPGTRLTVL.

This clonotype was recorded many times. The chain couples TRBV28 to TRBJ1-2; 7 bases align to TRBD1. Trimming cost V 2 bases and J 4 bases; bases outside gene matches: 1. CDR1 and CDR2 from the germline V gene are MDHEN and SYDVKM. CDR3 length: 13 amino acids. For the CDR3, the DNA is TGTGCCAGCAGTTTAGACAGGGTCTATGGCTACACCTTC. It codes for CASSLDRVYGYTF.

The V and J genes are TRBV30 and TRBJ2-3; 13 nucleotides match TRBD2. V dropped 2 bases and J dropped 10; count of bases not matched to a gene: 12. The germline V gene encodes CDR1 GTSNPN and CDR2 SVGIG (reference sequence). The CDR3 extends over 16 amino acids. The CDR3 DNA is TGTGCCTGGAGTTATTATAGGACTAGCGGGAGTTGGGCGCAGTATTTT. Translation: CAWSYYRTSGSWAQYF.

As to this clonotype: At one end, the junction sequence differs from germline, possibly due to a read error. This rearrangement joins TRBV28 to TRBJ2-4; D might be TRBD2 (5 bases). The germline V gene has CDR1 MDHEN and CDR2 SYDVKM. The CDR3 has 14 residues. CDR3 sequence: CASSLRPSGNIRYF. For the CDR3, the DNA is TGTGCCAGCAGTTTACGTCCCAGCGGAAACATTCGGTACTTC.

This clonotype was recorded many times. The chain links TRBV6-9 to TRBJ1-1; TRBD1 is a possible D gene (6 bases). The V gene's germline CDR1 is MNHGY and CDR2 SVAAGI. The V end was cut by 1 base, the J end by 0 bases, with 18 bases between. CDR3 length: 18 amino acids. Written as DNA, the CDR3 is TGTGCCAGCAGTTATTACCCGACAGGTGGGAGCATGAACACTGAAGCTTTCTTT. It encodes CASSYYPTGGSMNTEAFF.

The sample holds many counts of this clonotype. The chain employs TRBV5-5 and TRBJ1-1, with TRBD1 as a possible D gene (5 bases). Deletions cut 4 bases from V and 4 bases from J, with 17 bases between. The CDR3 extends over 15 amino acids. CDR1 and CDR2 (germline): SGHKS, YYEKEE (reference sequence). The CDR3 protein is CASSRGGTGSTEAFF. In DNA form, the CDR3 reads TGTGCCAGCAGCCGAGGAGGGACGGGGAGCACTGAAGCTTTCTTT.

This clonotype showed up many times. The chain recombines TRBV19 with TRBJ1-1, with D possibly being TRBD1 (5 bases). CDR1 is LNHDA, CDR2 SQIVND, per germline (reference sequence). V dropped 4 bases and J dropped 1 base, with 10 bases sitting between them. The CDR3 length is 14 residues. In DNA form, the CDR3 reads TGTGCCAGTAGTACCGACAGCCCGAACACTGAAGCTTTCTTT. Protein sequence: CASSTDSPNTEAFF.

The rearrangement uses TRBV20-1 and TRBJ1-5; D is possibly TRBD1 (5 bases). This CDR3 is built from 18 residues. The germline V gene encodes CDR1 DFQATT and CDR2 SNEGSKA (reference sequence). Deletions cut 0 bases from V and 6 bases from J, with 24 bases between. CDR3 in DNA: TGCAGTGCTAGAGATCCCCAGGGCAGGCTCCATTCTGGTCAGCCCCAGCATTTT. Translation: CSARDPQGRLHSGQPQHF.

This clonotype came up many times. This chain connects TRBV20-1 to TRBJ1-2; TRBD1 might be the D (6 bases). Germline V gene lookup returns CDR1 DFQATT and CDR2 SNEGSKA (reference sequence). Between the trimmed V and J ends, which lost 6 bases and 7 bases, there was a span of 27 bases. The CDR3 consists of 16 residues. CDR3 region: CSALGVVDSKRGGYTF. CDR3 DNA sequence: TGCAGTGCCCTGGGGGTCGTGGACAGCAAACGCGGTGGCTACACCTTC.

This clonotype was counted only a few times. The V and J genes are TRBV20-1 and TRBJ2-5; D not certain. V was trimmed by 2 bases and J by 3 bases, leaving 13 bases between them. CDR3 size: 14 residues. CDR1 and CDR2 (germline): DFQATT, SNEGSKA (reference sequence). CDR3 nucleotide sequence: TGCAGTGCTAGACCGAGACACGCCGAAGAGACCCAGTACTTC. Protein sequence: CSARPRHAEETQYF.

This clonotype was detected many times. This sequence joins TRBV7-2 and TRBJ2-5; 10 bases align to TRBD1. The CDR3 runs 14 residues. With 5 bases clipped from V and 3 bases from J, the junction kept 3 bases outside the gene matches. Per germline, CDR1 SGHTA and CDR2 FQGNSA. CDR3 bases: TGTGCCAGCAGCCGGACAGGGGGGAAAGAGACCCAGTACTTC. Translating gives CASSRTGGKETQYF.